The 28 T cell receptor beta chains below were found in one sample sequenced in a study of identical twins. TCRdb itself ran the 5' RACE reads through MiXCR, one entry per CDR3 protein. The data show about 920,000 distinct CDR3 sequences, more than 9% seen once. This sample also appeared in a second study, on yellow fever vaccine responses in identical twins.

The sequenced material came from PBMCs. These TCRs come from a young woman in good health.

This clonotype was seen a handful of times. This CDR3 is CASSQDQGLYGYTF. DNA for the CDR3: TGCGCCAGCAGCCAAGACCAGGGCCTCTATGGCTACACCTTC. V and J are TRBV4-1 and TRBJ1-2; D may be TRBD1 (5 bases). The CDR3 is 14 amino acids. Germline V lookup: CDR1 MGHRA, CDR2 YSYEKL. Deletions cut 0 bases from V and 4 bases from J, with 9 bases between.

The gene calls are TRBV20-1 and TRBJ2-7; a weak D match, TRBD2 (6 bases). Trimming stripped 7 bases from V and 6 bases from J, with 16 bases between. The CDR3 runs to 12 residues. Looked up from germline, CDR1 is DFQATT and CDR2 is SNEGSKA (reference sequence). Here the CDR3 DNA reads TGCAGTGTAAGCAAACGGGACTCCGAGCAGTACTTC. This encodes CSVSKRDSEQYF.

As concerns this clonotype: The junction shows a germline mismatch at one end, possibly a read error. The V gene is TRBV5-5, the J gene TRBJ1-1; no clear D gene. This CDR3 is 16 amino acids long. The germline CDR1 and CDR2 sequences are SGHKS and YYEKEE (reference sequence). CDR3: CASGLAQSRVNTEAFF. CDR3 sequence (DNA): TGTGCCAGCGGCTTGGCCCAATCTCGGGTGAACACTGAAGCTTTCTTT.

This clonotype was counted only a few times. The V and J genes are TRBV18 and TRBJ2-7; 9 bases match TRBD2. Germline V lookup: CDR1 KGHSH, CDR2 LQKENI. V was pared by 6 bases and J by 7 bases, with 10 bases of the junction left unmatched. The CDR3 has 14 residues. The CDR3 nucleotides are TGTGCCAGCTCCCCAACGGGCGGGAGGGAAGAGCAGTACTTC. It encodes CASSPTGGREEQYF.

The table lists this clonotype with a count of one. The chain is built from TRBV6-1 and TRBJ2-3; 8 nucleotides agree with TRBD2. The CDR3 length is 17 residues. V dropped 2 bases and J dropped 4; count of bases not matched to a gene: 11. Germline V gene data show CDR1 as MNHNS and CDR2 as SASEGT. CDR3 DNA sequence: TGTGCCAGCAGTGAAAGGGCGGGGGGCATTGGAGCAGATACGCAGTATTTT. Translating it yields CASSERAGGIGADTQYF.

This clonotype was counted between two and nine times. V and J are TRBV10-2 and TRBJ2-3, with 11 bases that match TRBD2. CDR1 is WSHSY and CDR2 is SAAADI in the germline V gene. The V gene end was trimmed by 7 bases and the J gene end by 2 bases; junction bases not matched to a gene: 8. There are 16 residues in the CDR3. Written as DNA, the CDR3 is TGCGCCAGCACCCCAGGACTAGCGGGTTACACAGATACGCAGTATTTT. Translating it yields CASTPGLAGYTDTQYF.

This CDR3 is CSAGGRVGNQPQHF. The CDR3 DNA sequence: TGCAGTGCAGGAGGGAGGGTTGGCAATCAGCCCCAGCATTTT. The rearrangement joins TRBV20-1 to TRBJ1-5, with D hard to call. Germline CDR1 is DFQATT and CDR2 is SNEGSKA (reference sequence). The CDR3 spans 14 residues. V dropped 6 bases and J dropped 2 bases, with 14 bases sitting between them.

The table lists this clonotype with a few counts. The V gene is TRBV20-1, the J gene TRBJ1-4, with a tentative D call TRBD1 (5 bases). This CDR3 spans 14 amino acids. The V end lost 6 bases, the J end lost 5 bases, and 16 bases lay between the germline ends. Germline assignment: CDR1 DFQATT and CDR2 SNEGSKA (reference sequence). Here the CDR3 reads CSADQGAANEKLFF. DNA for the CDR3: TGCAGTGCCGATCAAGGGGCTGCCAATGAAAAACTGTTTTTT.

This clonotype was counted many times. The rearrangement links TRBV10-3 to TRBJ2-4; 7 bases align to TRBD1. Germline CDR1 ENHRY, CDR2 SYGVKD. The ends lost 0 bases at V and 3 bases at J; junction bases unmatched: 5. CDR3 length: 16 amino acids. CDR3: CAISESVTGNKNIQYF. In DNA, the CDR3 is TGTGCCATCAGTGAGTCGGTGACAGGGAACAAAAACATTCAGTACTTC.

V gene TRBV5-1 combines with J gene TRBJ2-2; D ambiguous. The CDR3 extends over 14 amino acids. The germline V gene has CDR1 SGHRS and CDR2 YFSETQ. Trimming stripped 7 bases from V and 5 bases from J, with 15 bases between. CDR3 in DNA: TGCGCCAGCGAATCCCAGCCCAATACCGGGGAGCTGTTTTTT. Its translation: CASESQPNTGELFF.

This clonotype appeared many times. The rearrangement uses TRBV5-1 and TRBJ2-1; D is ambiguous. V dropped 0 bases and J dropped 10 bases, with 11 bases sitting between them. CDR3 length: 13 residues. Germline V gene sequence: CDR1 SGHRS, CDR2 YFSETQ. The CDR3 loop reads CASSLVQYLEQFF. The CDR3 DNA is TGCGCCAGCAGCTTGGTTCAGTACTTAGAGCAGTTCTTC. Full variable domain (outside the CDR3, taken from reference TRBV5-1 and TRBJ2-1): KAGVTQTPRYLIKTRGQQVTLSCSPISGHRSVSWYQQTPGQGLQFLFEYFSETQRNKGNFPGRFSGRQFSNSRSEMNVSTLELGDSALYLCASSLVQYLEQFFGPGTRLTVL.

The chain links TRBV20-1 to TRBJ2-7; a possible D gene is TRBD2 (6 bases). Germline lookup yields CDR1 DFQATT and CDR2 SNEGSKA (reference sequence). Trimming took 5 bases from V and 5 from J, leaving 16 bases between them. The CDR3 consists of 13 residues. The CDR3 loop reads CSAPRGGLDEQYF. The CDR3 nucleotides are TGCAGTGCTCCACGGGGAGGTCTCGACGAGCAGTACTTC.

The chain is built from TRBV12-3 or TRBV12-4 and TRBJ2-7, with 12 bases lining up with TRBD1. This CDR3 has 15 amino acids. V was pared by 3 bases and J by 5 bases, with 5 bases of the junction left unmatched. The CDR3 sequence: CASSFGTGGADEQYV. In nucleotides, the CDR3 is TGTGCCAGCAGTTTCGGGACAGGGGGCGCAGACGAGCAGTACGTC.

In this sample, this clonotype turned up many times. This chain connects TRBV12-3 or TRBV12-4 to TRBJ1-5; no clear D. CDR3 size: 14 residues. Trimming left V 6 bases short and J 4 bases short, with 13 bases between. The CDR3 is CASSSREENQPQHF. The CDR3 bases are TGTGCCAGCAGCTCCCGGGAGGAAAATCAGCCCCAGCATTTT.

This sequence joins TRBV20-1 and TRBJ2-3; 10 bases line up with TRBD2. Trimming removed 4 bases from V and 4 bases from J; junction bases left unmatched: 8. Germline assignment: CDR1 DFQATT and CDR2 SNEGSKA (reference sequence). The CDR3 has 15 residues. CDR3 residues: CSAKRLAGAADTQYF. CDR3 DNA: TGCAGTGCTAAAAGGCTAGCGGGAGCTGCAGATACGCAGTATTTT.

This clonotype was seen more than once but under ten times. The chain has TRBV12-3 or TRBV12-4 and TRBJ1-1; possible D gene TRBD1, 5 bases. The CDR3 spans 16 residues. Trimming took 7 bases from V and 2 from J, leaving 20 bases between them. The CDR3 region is CASTLGPRGLNTEAFF. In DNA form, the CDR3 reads TGTGCCAGCACTCTAGGTCCAAGGGGTCTTAACACTGAAGCTTTCTTT.

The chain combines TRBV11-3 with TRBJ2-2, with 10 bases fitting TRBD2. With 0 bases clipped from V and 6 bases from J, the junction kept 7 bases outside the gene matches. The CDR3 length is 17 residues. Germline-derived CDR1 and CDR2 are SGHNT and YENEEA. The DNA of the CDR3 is TGTGCCAGCAGCTTAGATTTGCTAGCGGGAGATCCCGGGGAGCTGTTTTTT. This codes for CASSLDLLAGDPGELFF. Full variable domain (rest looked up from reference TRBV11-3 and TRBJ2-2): EAGVVQSPRYKIIEKKQPVAFWCNPISGHNTLYWYLQNLGQGPELLIRYENEEAVDDSQLPKDRFSAERLKGVDSTLKIQPAELGDSAVYLCASSLDLLAGDPGELFFGEGSRLTVL.

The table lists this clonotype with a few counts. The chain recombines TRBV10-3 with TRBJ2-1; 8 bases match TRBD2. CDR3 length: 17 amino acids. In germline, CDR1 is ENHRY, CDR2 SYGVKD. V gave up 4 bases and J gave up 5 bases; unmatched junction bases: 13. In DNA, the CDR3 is TGTGCCATCAGTGTGCTCGCGGGAGGCACTCGAGACAATGAGCAGTTCTTC. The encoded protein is CAISVLAGGTRDNEQFF.

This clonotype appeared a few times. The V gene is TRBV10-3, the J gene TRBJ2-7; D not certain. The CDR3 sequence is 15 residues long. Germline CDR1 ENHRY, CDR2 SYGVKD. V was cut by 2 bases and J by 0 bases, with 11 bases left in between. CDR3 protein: CAISEGVPSSYEQYF. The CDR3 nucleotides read TGTGCCATCAGTGAGGGCGTGCCCAGCTCCTACGAGCAGTACTTC.

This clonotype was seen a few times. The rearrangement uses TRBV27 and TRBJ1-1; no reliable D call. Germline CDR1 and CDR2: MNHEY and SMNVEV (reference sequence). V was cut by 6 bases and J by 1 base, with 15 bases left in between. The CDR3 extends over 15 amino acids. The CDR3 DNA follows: TGTGCCAGCAGACGCGTGGGCATCCGGAACACTGAAGCTTTCTTT. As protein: CASRRVGIRNTEAFF.

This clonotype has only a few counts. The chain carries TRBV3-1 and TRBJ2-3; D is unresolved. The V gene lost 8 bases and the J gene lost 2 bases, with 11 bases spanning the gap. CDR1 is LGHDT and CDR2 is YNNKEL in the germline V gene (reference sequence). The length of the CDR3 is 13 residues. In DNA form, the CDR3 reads TGTGCCAGCGCGGTTAGATCCACAGATACGCAGTATTTT. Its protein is CASAVRSTDTQYF.

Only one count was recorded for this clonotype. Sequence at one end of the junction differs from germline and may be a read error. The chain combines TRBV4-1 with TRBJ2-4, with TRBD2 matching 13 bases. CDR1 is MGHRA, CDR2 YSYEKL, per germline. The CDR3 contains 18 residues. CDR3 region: CASSQEALAGGPKNIQCF. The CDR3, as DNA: TGCGCCAGCAGCCAAGAAGCACTAGCGGGGGGGCCCAAAAACATTCAGTGCTTC.

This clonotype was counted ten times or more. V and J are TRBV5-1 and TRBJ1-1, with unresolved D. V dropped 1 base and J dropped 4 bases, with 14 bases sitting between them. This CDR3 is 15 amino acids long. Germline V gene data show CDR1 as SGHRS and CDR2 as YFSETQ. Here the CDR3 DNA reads TGCGCCAGCAGCTTGACGTTTCAGCAGCGCACTGAAGCTTTCTTT. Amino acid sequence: CASSLTFQQRTEAFF.

DNA for the CDR3: TGCAGCGCGTCGTGGGGCACAGATACGCAGTATTTT. Encoded protein: CSASWGTDTQYF. The gene calls are TRBV29-1 and TRBJ2-3; D unresolved. V was clipped by 7 bases and J by 1 base, with 9 bases between them. CDR1 SQVTM and CDR2 ANQGSEA come from the germline V gene. The CDR3 loop spans 12 amino acids.

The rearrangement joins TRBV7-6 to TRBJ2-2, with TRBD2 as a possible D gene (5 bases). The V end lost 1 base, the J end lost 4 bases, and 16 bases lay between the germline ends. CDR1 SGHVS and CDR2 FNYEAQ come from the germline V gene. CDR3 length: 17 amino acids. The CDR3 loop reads CASSLVPSPASTGELFF. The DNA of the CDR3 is TGTGCCAGCAGCTTAGTCCCTAGCCCTGCGAGCACCGGGGAGCTGTTTTTT.

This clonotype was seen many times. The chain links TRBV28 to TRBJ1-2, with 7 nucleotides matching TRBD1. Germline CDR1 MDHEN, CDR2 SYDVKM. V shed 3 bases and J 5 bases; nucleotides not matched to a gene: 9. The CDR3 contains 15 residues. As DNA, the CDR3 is TGTGCCAGCAGTTTTCGCGACAGGGCGGTTTATGGCTACACCTTC. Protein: CASSFRDRAVYGYTF.

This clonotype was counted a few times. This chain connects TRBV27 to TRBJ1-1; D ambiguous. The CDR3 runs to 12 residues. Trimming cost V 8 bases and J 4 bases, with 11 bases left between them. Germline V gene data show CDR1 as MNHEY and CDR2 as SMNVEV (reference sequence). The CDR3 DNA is TGTGCCAGCGGGAATCCGGGCACTGAAGCTTTCTTT. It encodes CASGNPGTEAFF.

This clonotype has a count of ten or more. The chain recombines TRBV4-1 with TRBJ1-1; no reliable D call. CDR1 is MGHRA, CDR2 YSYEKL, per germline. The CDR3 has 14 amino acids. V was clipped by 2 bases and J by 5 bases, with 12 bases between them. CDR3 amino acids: CASSQREGNTEAFF. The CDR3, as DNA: TGCGCCAGCAGCCAACGGGAAGGGAATACTGAAGCTTTCTTT.